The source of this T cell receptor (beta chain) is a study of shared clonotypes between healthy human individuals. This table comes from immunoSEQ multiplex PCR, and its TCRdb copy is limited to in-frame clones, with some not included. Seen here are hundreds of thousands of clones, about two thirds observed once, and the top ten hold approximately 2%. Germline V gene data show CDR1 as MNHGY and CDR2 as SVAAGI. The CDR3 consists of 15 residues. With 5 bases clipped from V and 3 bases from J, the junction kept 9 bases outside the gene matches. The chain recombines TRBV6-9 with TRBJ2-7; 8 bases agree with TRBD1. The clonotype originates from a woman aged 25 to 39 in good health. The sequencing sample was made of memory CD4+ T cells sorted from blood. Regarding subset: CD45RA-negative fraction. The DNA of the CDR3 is TGTGCCAGCAGTCGATTCCAGGGGGCGCGCTACGAGCAGTACTTC. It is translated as CASSRFQGARYEQYF.